A single sample gave rise to the 8 T cell receptor beta chains below, sequenced in a study of PD-1 blockade in classical Hodgkin lymphoma. This table comes from immunoSEQ multiplex PCR, and its TCRdb copy is limited to in-frame clones, with some not included. The repertoire includes about 9,500 clones, approximately 88% of them detected once, and approximately 1.5% sits in the top ten. The sample's time point: cycle 4 day 1 (C4D1), after 5 to 7 weeks of nivolumab. With no exception, relapse followed autologous stem cell transplantation in all patients, and brentuximab vedotin exposure varied. Purified CD4+ T cells were obtained from thawed PBMCs through magnetic negative selection. Sequencing used CD4+ T cells from blood, obtained before the fourth cycle of nivolumab. These TCRs come from a human donor with classical Hodgkin lymphoma.

This clone was found once. V gene TRBV6-4 combines with J gene TRBJ2-5; 13 bases align to TRBD2. CDR1 is MRHNA and CDR2 is SNTAGT in the germline V gene. With 2 bases clipped from V and 0 bases from J, the junction kept 9 bases outside the gene matches. The CDR3 is 19 residues long. This CDR3 reads CASSDGTSGAPPYQETQYF. CDR3 sequence (DNA): TGTGCCAGCAGTGACGGGACTAGCGGGGCACCACCGTACCAAGAGACCCAGTACTTC.

The chain employs TRBV7-3 and TRBJ1-1; 8 nucleotides agree with TRBD1. CDR3 size: 15 residues. With 5 bases clipped from V and 7 bases from J, the junction kept 12 bases outside the gene matches. CDR1 is SGHTA, CDR2 FQGTGA, per germline. In nucleotides, the CDR3 is TGTGCCAGCAGCCCCTACAGGGGGGGTGGGGATGAAGCTTTCTTT. Amino acid sequence: CASSPYRGGGDEAFF.

The V and J genes are TRBV7-2 and TRBJ1-3; no clear D gene. This CDR3 is built from 14 residues. The ends were cut back, 5 bases at V and 0 bases at J, with 8 bases in the middle. Germline V gene lookup returns CDR1 SGHTA and CDR2 FQGNSA. As DNA, the CDR3 is TGTGCCAGCAGCCCCGGAAGCTCTGGAAACACCATATATTTT. Protein product: CASSPGSSGNTIYF.

This chain joins TRBV5-1 and TRBJ1-5; TRBD1 matches at 10 bases. This CDR3 comprises 15 residues. CDR1 SGHRS and CDR2 YFSETQ come from the germline V gene. V shed 7 bases and J 5 bases; nucleotides not matched to a gene: 9. The CDR3 loop is CASAAGTGADQPQHF. Written as DNA, the CDR3 is TGCGCCAGCGCAGCCGGGACAGGGGCCGATCAGCCCCAGCATTTT.

The chain is built from TRBV15 and TRBJ2-1; TRBD2 is a possible D gene (5 bases). In germline, CDR1 is LNHNV, CDR2 YYDKDF (reference sequence). The CDR3 has 16 residues. Trimming left V 0 bases short and J 3 bases short, with 12 bases between. CDR3 region: CATSREGSGGYNEQFF. CDR3 coding DNA: TGTGCCACCAGCAGAGAGGGAAGCGGAGGCTACAATGAGCAGTTCTTC. Combining the CDR3 with reference TRBV15 and TRBJ2-1 gives the whole variable domain DAMVIQNPRYQVTQFGKPVTLSCSQTLNHNVMYWYQQKSSQAPKLLFHYYDKDFNNEADTPDNFQSRRPNTSFCFLDIRSPGLGDTAMYLCATSREGSGGYNEQFFGPGTRLTVL.

The rearrangement joins TRBV10-3 to TRBJ2-3, with 10 bases fitting TRBD2. The CDR3 totals 15 residues. V was pared by 5 bases and J by 9 bases, with 11 bases of the junction left unmatched. The V gene's germline CDR1 is ENHRY and CDR2 SYGVKD. CDR3 loop: CAISPNSGGRETQYF. CDR3 DNA: TGTGCCATCAGTCCGAATAGCGGGGGGCGGGAAACGCAGTATTTT.

The chain joins TRBV18 to TRBJ2-2; 9 bases map to TRBD1. After removal of 1 base from V and 5 bases from J, the junction contained 5 bases not matched to a gene. CDR1 is KGHSH, CDR2 LQKENI, per germline. The CDR3 is made up of 16 amino acids. In DNA, the CDR3 is TGTGCCAGCTCACCACAGGGGACAGGGAATACCGGGGAGCTGTTTTTT. This encodes CASSPQGTGNTGELFF.

In this sample, this clone turned up a few times. The chain recombines TRBV7-9 with TRBJ1-2; TRBD1 matches at 8 bases. Germline lookup yields CDR1 SEHNR and CDR2 FQNEAQ (reference sequence). Trimming took 1 base from V and 7 from J; bases not matched to a gene: 5. This CDR3 comprises 14 residues. The CDR3 here is CASSLVTRGPGYTF. The CDR3 DNA reads as TGTGCCAGCAGCTTAGTTACCAGGGGGCCTGGCTACACCTTC.